A selection of T cell receptor beta chains follows, all from one sample in a study of control samples from healthy donors and cancer patients. Generated by immunoSEQ multiplex PCR, the TCRdb table keeps only in-frame clones and is missing some. The repertoire holds 120,000 or so clones, roughly 91% seen once, with approximately 9% in the top ten. The sample taken for sequencing was blood. The origin of the receptors is a man in his forties in good health. The CDR3 runs from the conserved cysteine through the conserved F or W. Where a row states a size, it is once, few, many or the class of an expanded clone; other rows omit it.

V gene,clone size,CDR3 protein
TRBV29-1,NA,CSVLKWEWDEQFF
TRBV21-1,NA,CASTNIVRGQYEKLFF
TRBV10-3,NA,CAISSTVDNEQFF
TRBV19,NA,CASSLLLGNTEAFF
TRBV19,once,CASSIGKQGNQPQHF
TRBV19,NA,CASSMRGGALPYQNQPQHF
TRBV7-9,NA,CASSLSPSGGPGETQYF
TRBV24-1,NA,CATSDFPYRGHEQFF
TRBV5-1,NA,CASSGGLAESYEQYF
TRBV4-1,NA,CASSQGTRGLVPYEQYF
TRBV18,NA,CASSPIWAKAGTIDTQYF
TRBV7-6,NA,CASSSSSGTLRNTQYF
TRBV5-1,NA,CASSRDRAYEQYF
TRBV7-2,once,CASSDGQGRGYTF
TRBV5-6,NA,CASSLLGQTAHQPQHF
TRBV6-6,once,CASSYSGGVETQYF
TRBV25-1,NA,CASSEYVGNTEAFF
TRBV7-2,NA,CASSADRANEKLFF
TRBV9,NA,CASSVPNTGELFF
TRBV2,NA,CASSLGLGGGVYEQYF
TRBV4-3,once,CASSQGTSGSTDTQYF
TRBV18,NA,CASFPGTGGHTQYF
TRBV15,once,CATSRAGGAPRNTQYF
TRBV7-8,few,CASSLVRGANYGYTF
TRBV4-2,many,CASSQLGTAIGYTF
TRBV5-1,NA,CASMGDSTNEKLFF
TRBV5-1,NA,CASRTGGARSNIQYF
TRBV12-3/TRBV12-4,NA,CASSYRPSTEAFF
TRBV9,NA,CASSVVGAGGSYNEQFF